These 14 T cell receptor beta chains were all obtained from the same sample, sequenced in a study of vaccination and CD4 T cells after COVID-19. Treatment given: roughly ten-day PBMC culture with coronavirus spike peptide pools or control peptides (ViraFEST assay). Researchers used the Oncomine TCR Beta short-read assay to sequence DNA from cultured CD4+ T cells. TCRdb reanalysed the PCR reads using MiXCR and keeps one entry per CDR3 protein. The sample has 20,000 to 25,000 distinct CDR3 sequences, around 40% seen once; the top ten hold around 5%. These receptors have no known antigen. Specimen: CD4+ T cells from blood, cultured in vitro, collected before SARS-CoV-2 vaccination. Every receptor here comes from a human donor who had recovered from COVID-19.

CDR3 in amino acids: CASSEWGSNQPQHF. As DNA, the CDR3 is TGTGCCAGCAGTGAATGGGGCAGTAATCAGCCCCAGCATTTT. J is TRBJ1-5 and V is TRBV2; maybe TRBD1 (5 bases). The CDR3 runs 14 residues. V was shortened by 2 bases and J by 4 bases, with 9 bases between the two germline ends. The germline gives CDR1 SNHLY, CDR2 FYNNEI.

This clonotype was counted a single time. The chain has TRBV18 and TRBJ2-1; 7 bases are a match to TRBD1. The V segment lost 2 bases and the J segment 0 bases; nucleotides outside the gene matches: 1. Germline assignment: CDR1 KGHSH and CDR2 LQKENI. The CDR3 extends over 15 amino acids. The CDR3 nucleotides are TGTGCCAGCTCACCAGGGACAGTCTCCTACAATGAGCAGTTCTTC. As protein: CASSPGTVSYNEQFF.

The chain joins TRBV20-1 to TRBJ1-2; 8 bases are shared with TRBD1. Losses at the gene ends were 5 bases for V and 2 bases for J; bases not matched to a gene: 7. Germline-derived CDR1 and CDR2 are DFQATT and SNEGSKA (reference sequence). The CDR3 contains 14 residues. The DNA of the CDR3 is TGCAGTGCTTATTCAGGACAGGGAAACTATGGCTACACCTTC. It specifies CSAYSGQGNYGYTF.

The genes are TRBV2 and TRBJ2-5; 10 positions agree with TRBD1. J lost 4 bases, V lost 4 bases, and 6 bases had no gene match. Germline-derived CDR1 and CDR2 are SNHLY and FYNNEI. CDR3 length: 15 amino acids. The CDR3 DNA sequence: TGTGCCAGCAGTGGAGGGACAGGGGAAGGAGAGACCCAGTACTTC. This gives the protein CASSGGTGEGETQYF.

In DNA, the CDR3 is TGCAGTGCTCAGGACGCCCGGTCCACCCACGAGCAGTACTTC. Translated, it gives CSAQDARSTHEQYF. The chain uses TRBV20-1 and TRBJ2-7, with no clear D. V shed 5 bases and J shed 5 bases, with 19 bases lying between them. Per the germline V gene, CDR1 is DFQATT and CDR2 is SNEGSKA (reference sequence). The CDR3 is made up of 14 amino acids.

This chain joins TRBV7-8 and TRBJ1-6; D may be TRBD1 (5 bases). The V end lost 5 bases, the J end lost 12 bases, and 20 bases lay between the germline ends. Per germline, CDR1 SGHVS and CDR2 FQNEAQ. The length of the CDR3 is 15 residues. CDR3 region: CASSPQDSGGEPLHF. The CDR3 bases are TGTGCCAGCAGCCCTCAGGACTCGGGGGGGGAACCCCTCCACTTT.

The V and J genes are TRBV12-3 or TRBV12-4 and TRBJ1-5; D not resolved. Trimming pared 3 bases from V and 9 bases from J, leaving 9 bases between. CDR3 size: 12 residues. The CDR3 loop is CASSFRGLPQHF. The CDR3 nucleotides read TGTGCCAGCAGTTTCCGAGGCTTGCCCCAGCATTTT.

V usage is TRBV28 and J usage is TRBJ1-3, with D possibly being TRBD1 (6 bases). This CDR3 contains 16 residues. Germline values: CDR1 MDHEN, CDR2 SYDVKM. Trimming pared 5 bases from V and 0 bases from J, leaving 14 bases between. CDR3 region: CASSTRQVSSGNTIYF. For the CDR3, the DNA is TGTGCCAGCAGTACCCGACAGGTCAGCTCTGGAAACACCATATATTTT.

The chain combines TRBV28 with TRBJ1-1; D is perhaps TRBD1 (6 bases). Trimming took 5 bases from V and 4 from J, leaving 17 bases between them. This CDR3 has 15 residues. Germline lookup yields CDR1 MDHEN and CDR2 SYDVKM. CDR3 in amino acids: CASSPGGLGSTEAFF. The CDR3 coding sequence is TGTGCCAGCAGTCCCGGGGGCCTAGGGTCCACTGAAGCTTTCTTT.

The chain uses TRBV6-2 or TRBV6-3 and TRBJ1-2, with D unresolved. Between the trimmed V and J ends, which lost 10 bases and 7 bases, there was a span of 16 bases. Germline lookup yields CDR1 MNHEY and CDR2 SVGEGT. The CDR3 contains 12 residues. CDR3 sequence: CAIKDQSVGYTF. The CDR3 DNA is TGTGCCATCAAGGACCAGTCGGTTGGCTACACCTTC.

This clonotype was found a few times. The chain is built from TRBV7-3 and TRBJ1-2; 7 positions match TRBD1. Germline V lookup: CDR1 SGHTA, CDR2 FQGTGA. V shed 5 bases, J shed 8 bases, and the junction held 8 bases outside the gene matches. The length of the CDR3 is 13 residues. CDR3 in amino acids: CASSRDSLIGYTF. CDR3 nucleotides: TGTGCCAGCAGCCGGGACAGCCTTATCGGCTACACCTTC.

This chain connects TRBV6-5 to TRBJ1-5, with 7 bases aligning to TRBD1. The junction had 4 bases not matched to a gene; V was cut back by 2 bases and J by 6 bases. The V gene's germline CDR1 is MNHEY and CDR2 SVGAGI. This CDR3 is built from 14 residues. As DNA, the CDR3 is TGTGCCAGCAGTTACCCGGACAGGAGTCAGCCCCAGCATTTT. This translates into CASSYPDRSQPQHF.

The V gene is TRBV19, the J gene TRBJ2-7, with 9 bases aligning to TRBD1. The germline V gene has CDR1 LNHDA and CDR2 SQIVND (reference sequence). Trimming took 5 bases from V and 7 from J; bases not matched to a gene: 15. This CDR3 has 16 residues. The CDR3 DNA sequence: TGTGCCAGTAGTCCCCGGACAGGGGCTCCCGGCCAGGAGCAGTACTTC. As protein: CASSPRTGAPGQEQYF.

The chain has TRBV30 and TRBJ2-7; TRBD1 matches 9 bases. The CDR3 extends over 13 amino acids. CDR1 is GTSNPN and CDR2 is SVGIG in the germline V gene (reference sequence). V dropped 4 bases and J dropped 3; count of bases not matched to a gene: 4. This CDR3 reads CAWTGQGFYEQYF. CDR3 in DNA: TGTGCCTGGACAGGACAGGGGTTCTACGAGCAGTACTTC. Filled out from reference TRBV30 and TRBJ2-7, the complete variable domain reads SQTIHQWPATLVQPVGSPLSLECTVEGTSNPNLYWYRQAAGRGLQLLFYSVGIGQISSEVPQNLSASRPQDRQFILSSKKLLLSDSGFYLCAWTGQGFYEQYFGPGTRLTVT.